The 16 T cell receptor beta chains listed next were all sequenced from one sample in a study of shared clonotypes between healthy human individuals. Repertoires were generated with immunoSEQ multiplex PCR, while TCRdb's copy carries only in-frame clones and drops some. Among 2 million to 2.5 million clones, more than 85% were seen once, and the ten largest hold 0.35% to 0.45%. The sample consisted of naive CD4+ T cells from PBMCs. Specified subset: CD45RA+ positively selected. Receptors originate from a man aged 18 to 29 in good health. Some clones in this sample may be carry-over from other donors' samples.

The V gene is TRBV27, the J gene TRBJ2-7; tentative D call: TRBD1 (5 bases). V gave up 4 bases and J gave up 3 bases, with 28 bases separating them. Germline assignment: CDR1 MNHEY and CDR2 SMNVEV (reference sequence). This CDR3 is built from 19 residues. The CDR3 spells CASSSLIRGSVTKGYEQYF. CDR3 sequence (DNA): TGTGCCAGCAGTTCTCTCATTAGGGGCTCGGTTACAAAGGGCTACGAGCAGTACTTC.

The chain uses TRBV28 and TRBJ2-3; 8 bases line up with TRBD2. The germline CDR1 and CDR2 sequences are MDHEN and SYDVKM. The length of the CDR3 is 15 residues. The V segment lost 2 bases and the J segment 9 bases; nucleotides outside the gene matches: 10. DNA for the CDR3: TGTGCCAGCAGTTTACCCTCCGGGACTAGTCAAACGCAGTATTTT. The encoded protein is CASSLPSGTSQTQYF.

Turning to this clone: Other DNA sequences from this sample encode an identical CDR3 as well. CDR3 sequence reads: CASSLVGVRDTEAFF. The CDR3 DNA reads TGCGCCAGCAGCTTGGTGGGGGTAAGGGACACTGAAGCTTTCTTT. V gene TRBV5-1 combines with J gene TRBJ1-1; D perhaps matches TRBD1 (5 bases). The CDR3 totals 15 residues. Germline CDR1 SGHRS, CDR2 YFSETQ. V was clipped by 0 bases and J by 3 bases, with 12 bases between them.

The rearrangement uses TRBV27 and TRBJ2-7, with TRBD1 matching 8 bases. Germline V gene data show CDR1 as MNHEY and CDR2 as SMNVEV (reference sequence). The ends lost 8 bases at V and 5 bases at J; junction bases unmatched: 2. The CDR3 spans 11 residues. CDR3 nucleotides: TGTGCCAGCGCGGACAGGGACGAGCAGTACTTC. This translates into CASADRDEQYF.

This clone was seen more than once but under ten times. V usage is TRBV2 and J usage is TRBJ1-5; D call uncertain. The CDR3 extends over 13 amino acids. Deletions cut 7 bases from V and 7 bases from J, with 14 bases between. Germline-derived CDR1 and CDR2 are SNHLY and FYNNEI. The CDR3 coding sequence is TGTGCCAGCACTAGGGAATTGGGACAGCCCCAGCATTTT. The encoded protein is CASTRELGQPQHF. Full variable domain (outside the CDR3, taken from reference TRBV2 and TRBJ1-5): EPEVTQTPSHQVTQMGQEVILRCVPISNHLYFYWYRQILGQKVEFLVSFYNNEISEKSEIFDDQFSVERPDGSNFTLKIRSTKLEDSAMYFCASTRELGQPQHFGDGTRLSIL.

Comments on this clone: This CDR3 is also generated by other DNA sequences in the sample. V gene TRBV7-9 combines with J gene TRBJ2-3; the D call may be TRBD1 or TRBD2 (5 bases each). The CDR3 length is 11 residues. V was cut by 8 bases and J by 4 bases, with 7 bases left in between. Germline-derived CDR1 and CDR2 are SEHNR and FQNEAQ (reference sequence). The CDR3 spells CASGGADTQYF. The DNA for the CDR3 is TGTGCCAGCGGGGGTGCAGATACGCAGTATTTT.

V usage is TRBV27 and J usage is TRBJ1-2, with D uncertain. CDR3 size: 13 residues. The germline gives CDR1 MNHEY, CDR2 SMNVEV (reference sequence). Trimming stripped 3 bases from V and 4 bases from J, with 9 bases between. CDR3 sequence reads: CASSFDGIYGYTF. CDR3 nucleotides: TGTGCCAGCAGTTTCGACGGAATCTATGGCTACACCTTC.

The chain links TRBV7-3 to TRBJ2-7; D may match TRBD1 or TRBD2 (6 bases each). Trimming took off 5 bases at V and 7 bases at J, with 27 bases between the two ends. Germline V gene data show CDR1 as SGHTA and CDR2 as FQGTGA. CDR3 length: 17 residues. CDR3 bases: TGTGCCAGCAGCCCCCACTCAGCGGACAGATATGGGGGGGAGCAGTACTTC. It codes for CASSPHSADRYGGEQYF.

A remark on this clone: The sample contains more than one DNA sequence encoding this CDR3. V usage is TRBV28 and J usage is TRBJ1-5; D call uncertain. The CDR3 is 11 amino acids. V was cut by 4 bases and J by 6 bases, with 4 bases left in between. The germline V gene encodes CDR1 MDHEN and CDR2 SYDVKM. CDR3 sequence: CASSYGQPQHF. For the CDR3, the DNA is TGTGCCAGCAGTTATGGTCAGCCCCAGCATTTT.

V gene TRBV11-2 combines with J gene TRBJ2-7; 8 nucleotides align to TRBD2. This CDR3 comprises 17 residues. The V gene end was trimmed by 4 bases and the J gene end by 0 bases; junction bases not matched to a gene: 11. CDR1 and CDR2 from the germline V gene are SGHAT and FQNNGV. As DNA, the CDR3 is TGTGCCAGCAGCTCCAATAGCGGGACGGCCGGCTCCTACGAGCAGTACTTC. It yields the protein CASSSNSGTAGSYEQYF.

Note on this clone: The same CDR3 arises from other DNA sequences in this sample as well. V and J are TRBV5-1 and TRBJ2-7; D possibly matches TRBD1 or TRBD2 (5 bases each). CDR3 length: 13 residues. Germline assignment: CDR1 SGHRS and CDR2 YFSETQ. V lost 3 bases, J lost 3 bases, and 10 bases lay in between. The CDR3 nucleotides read TGCGCCAGCAGCTCCGGGACGGTCTACGAGCAGTACTTC. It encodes CASSSGTVYEQYF.

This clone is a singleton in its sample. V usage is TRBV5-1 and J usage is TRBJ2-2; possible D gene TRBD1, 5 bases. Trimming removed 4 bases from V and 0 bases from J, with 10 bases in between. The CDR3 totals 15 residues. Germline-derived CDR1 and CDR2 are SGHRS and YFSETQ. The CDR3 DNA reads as TGCGCCAGCAGCCTCGGACATACGAACACCGGGGAGCTGTTTTTT. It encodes CASSLGHTNTGELFF.

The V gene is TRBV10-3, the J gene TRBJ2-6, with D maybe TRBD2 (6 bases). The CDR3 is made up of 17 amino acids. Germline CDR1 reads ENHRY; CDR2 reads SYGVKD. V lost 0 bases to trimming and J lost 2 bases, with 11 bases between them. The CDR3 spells CAISESPGGAGANVLTF. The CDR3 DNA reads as TGTGCCATCAGTGAGTCTCCTGGAGGGGCTGGGGCCAACGTCCTGACTTTC.

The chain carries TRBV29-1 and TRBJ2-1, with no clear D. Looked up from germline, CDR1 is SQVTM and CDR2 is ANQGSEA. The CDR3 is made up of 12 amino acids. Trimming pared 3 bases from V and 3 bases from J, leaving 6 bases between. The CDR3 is CSVDGYYNEQFF. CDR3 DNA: TGCAGCGTTGATGGTTACTACAATGAGCAGTTCTTC.

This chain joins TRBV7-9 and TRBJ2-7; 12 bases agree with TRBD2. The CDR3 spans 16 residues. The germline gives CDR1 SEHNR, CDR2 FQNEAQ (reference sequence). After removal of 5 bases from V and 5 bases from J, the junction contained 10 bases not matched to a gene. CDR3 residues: CASSAVVTSGSHEQYF. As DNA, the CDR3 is TGTGCCAGCAGCGCAGTAGTGACTAGCGGGAGTCACGAGCAGTACTTC.

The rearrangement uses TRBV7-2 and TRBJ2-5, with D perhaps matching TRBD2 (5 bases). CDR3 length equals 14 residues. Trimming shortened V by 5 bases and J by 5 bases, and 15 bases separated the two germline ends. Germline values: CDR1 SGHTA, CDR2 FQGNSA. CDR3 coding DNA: TGTGCCAGCAGCCTGCGAGGGAGTGTGGAGACCCAGTACTTC. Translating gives CASSLRGSVETQYF.